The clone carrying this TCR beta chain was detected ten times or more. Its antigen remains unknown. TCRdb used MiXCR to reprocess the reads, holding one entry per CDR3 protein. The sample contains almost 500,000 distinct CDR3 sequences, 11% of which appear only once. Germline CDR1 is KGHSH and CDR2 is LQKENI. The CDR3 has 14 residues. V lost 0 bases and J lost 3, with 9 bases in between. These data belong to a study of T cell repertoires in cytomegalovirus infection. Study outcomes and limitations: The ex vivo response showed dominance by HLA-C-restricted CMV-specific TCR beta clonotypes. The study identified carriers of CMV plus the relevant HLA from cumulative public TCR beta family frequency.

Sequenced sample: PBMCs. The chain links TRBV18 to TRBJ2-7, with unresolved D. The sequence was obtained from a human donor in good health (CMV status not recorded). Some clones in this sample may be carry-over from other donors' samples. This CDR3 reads CASSPPLSVYEQYF. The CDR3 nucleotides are TGTGCCAGCTCACCACCATTAAGCGTCTACGAGCAGTACTTC. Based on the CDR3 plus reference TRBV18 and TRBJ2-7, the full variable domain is NAGVMQNPRHLVRRRGQEARLRCSPMKGHSHVYWYRQLPEEGLKFMVYLQKENIIDESGMPKERFSAEFPKEGPSILRIQQVVRGDSAAYFCASSPPLSVYEQYFGPGTRLTVT.